These 25 T cell receptor beta chains originate from one sample sequenced in a study of tumor-infiltrating lymphocytes in primary liver carcinoma. Starting material of 400 to 600 ng total RNA yielded TCR beta cDNA via a constant-region primer. Three nested multiplex PCR rounds of slightly modified ARM-PCR generated TCR beta libraries. Forward primers for TRBV1-TRBV30 and a C-beta reverse primer served the first two PCR rounds, at roughly 10 cycles each. In TCRdb, the multiplex PCR reads were re-called with MiXCR into one record per CDR3 protein. The sample shows 300,000 to 400,000 distinct CDR3 sequences, around three fifths of them seen only once. Extraction also yielded germline DNA, while blood RNA was obtained from unsorted whole blood. Sequencing input: peripheral blood. Source of these receptors: a middle-aged man with primary liver carcinoma and hepatitis B virus infection.

The rearrangement uses TRBV7-9 and TRBJ1-1; a weak D match, TRBD1 (5 bases). From germline, CDR1 is SEHNR and CDR2 FQNEAQ (reference sequence). The length of the CDR3 is 15 residues. The V end was cut by 1 base, the J end by 1 base, with 10 bases between. CDR3 loop: CASSLVGGRNTEAFF. The CDR3 region has the DNA TGTGCCAGCAGCTTAGTTGGGGGGAGGAACACTGAAGCTTTCTTT.

This clonotype was recorded a few times. A read error may explain this, as a much larger clone is one base away. This chain links TRBV12-3 or TRBV12-4 with TRBJ2-5; D may match TRBD1 or TRBD2 (6 bases each). This CDR3 has 14 residues. This CDR3 reads CVSSPRGGQETQYF. The CDR3 DNA is TGTGTCAGCAGTCCCAGGGGAGGCCAAGAGACCCAGTACTTC.

In the case of this clonotype: This may be a read error: a much more frequent sequence differs by one nucleotide. This sequence joins TRBV4-3 and TRBJ2-7; 10 bases fit TRBD2. Germline CDR1 and CDR2: LGHNA and YSLEER. The CDR3 covers 15 residues. The CDR3 nucleotides read TGCGCCAGGAGCCCCGGGACTAGCGCCCACTACGAGCAGTACTTC. This encodes CARSPGTSAHYEQYF.

This clonotype was recorded many times. The chain employs TRBV11-2 and TRBJ2-5; D is unclear. V lost 1 base and J 3 bases, leaving 6 bases between the germline ends. CDR1 and CDR2 (germline): SGHAT, FQNNGV. The CDR3 is made up of 13 amino acids. The CDR3 DNA reads TGTGCCAGCAGCTTAGTTCTGGAAGAGACCCAGTACTTC. This encodes CASSLVLEETQYF.

Concerning this clonotype: At one end the junction does not follow the germline gene, possibly because of a read error. The rearrangement joins TRBV11-2 to TRBJ2-2; D is undetermined. From germline, CDR1 is SGHAT and CDR2 FQNNGV. This CDR3 is 12 amino acids long. The CDR3 DNA is TGTGCCAGCAGCTTAAACACCGGAGAGCTGTTATTT. Residues: CASSLNTGELLF.

This chain uses TRBV28 with TRBJ1-6; D is undetermined. V gave up 6 bases and J gave up 7 bases, with 13 bases separating them. The CDR3 has 14 residues. Germline assignment: CDR1 MDHEN and CDR2 SYDVKM. CDR3 region: CASSSDFPNSPLHF. In DNA form, the CDR3 reads TGTGCCAGCAGCTCAGACTTCCCAAATTCACCCCTCCACTTT.

This clonotype was recorded at least ten times. The chain joins TRBV11-2 to TRBJ2-3, with D uncertain. V was clipped by 6 bases and J by 5 bases, with 12 bases between them. The CDR3 is 13 residues long. Germline values: CDR1 SGHAT, CDR2 FQNNGV. CDR3 sequence: CASSYDLGDTQYF. CDR3 bases: TGTGCCAGCAGTTACGACCTAGGAGATACGCAGTATTTT.

As for this clonotype: This is likely a read error, given that the CDR3 carries no conserved phenylalanine or tryptophan at its end. The chain combines TRBV6-5 with TRBJ2-5, with 8 bases matching TRBD2. Trimming at V came to 7 bases and at J to 2 bases, leaving 6 bases not matched to a gene. The length of the CDR3 is 14 residues. Germline lookup yields CDR1 MNHEY and CDR2 SVGAGI. CDR3 amino acids: CASTPGLAQETQYY. The CDR3, as DNA: TGTGCCAGCACCCCCGGACTAGCTCAAGAGACCCAGTACTAC.

As regards this clonotype: This may be a read error, as it is one base from a much larger clone. The genes are TRBV6-5 and TRBJ2-7; TRBD2 might be the D (6 bases). Germline V gene lookup returns CDR1 MNHEY and CDR2 SVGAGI. Trimming shortened V by 0 bases and J by 0 bases, and 21 bases separated the two germline ends. The CDR3 covers 19 residues. This chain's CDR3 is CASSYSKGRLFTSSYEQYF. DNA for the CDR3: TGTGCCAGCAGTTACTCCAAAGGGAGGCTATTCACAAGCTCCTACGAGCAGTACTTC.

As to this clonotype: It may be a read error: a sequence one base away is much more abundant. CDR3 region: CASGEGLPIRALF. As DNA, the CDR3 is TGTGCCAGCGGCGAGGGACTCCCGATAAGAGCTCTCTTT. The rearrangement links TRBV11-2 to TRBJ1-1; possible D gene TRBD1, 5 bases. Germline CDR1 is SGHAT and CDR2 is FQNNGV. CDR3 length: 13 amino acids.

In its sample, this clonotype was seen many times. The chain employs TRBV4-1 and TRBJ2-7, with D maybe TRBD1 (6 bases). Germline CDR1 MGHRA, CDR2 YSYEKL. The CDR3 loop spans 17 amino acids. V was pared by 1 base and J by 3 bases, with 19 bases between. The CDR3 DNA reads as TGCGCCAGCAGCCAAGGCCTTACAGGGAAAAGTGGCTACGAGCAGTACTTC. This codes for CASSQGLTGKSGYEQYF.

This clonotype showed up just a few times. A much larger clone lies one base from this, so it may be a read error. The V gene is TRBV29-1, the J gene TRBJ2-5; TRBD2 is a possible D gene (5 bases). The CDR3 has 17 residues. Trimming took off 0 bases at V and 3 bases at J, with 20 bases between the two ends. The germline gives CDR1 SQVTM, CDR2 ANQGSEA. The CDR3 here is CSVEDLGAVGNEETQYF. CDR3 coding DNA: TGCAGCGTTGAAGATTTGGGCGCAGTCGGGAATGAAGAGACCCAGTACTTC. Full variable domain (outside the CDR3, taken from reference TRBV29-1 and TRBJ2-5): SAVISQKPSRDICQRGTSLTIQCQVDSQVTMMFWYRQQPGQSLTLIATANQGSEATYESGFVIDKFPISRPNLTFSTLTVSNMSPEDSSIYLCSVEDLGAVGNEETQYFGPGTRLLVL.

As to this clonotype: A much bigger clone sits one base away, suggesting this may be a read error. The rearrangement links TRBV4-1 to TRBJ2-5, with D maybe TRBD2 (5 bases). In germline, CDR1 is MGHRA, CDR2 YSYEKL. The CDR3 has 14 amino acids. CDR3 nucleotide sequence: TGCGCCAGCACCCAAGAGGGTAGACAAGAGACCCAGTACTTC. This gives the protein CASTQEGRQETQYF.

A few counts support this clonotype. The chain employs TRBV10-2 and TRBJ2-3; D is undetermined. This CDR3 is built from 13 residues. Germline CDR1 WSHSY, CDR2 SAAADI. Trimming pared 4 bases from V and 2 bases from J, leaving 7 bases between. The CDR3 reads CASSVTNTDTQYF. The CDR3 nucleotides read TGCGCCAGCAGTGTTACTAACACAGATACGCAGTATTTT.

About this clonotype: A read error may produce the germline difference seen at one junction end. For the CDR3, the DNA is TGTGCAAGCAGTAAAAGGCAGTGCACAGATACGCAGTATTTT. Translating it yields CASSKRQCTDTQYF. This rearrangement joins TRBV6-5 to TRBJ2-3; D not resolved. In germline, CDR1 is MNHEY, CDR2 SVGAGI. This CDR3 spans 14 amino acids.

The chain recombines TRBV11-3 with TRBJ2-1; D unclear. This CDR3 comprises 17 residues. Trimming stripped 0 bases from V and 1 base from J, with 13 bases between. Looked up from germline, CDR1 is SGHNT and CDR2 is YENEEA. The CDR3: CASSLDPRSFSYNEQFF. The CDR3 region has the DNA TGTGCCAGCAGCTTAGATCCCAGGAGTTTTTCCTACAATGAGCAGTTCTTC.

As to this clonotype: One end of the junction varies from germline; a read error may be responsible. J is TRBJ2-1 and V is TRBV29-1; D perhaps matches TRBD2 (5 bases). Germline CDR1 SQVTM, CDR2 ANQGSEA. The CDR3 loop spans 15 amino acids. The CDR3 loop is CSVATGPSSCNEQFF. In DNA, the CDR3 is TGTAGCGTTGCTACTGGGCCCAGCTCCTGCAATGAGCAGTTCTTC.

Remarks on this clonotype: The conserved final phenylalanine or tryptophan is absent from the CDR3, which likely points to a read error. The chain uses TRBV4-1 and TRBJ2-1; D remains ambiguous. The CDR3 is 15 residues long. Trimming took off 1 base at V and 8 bases at J, with 15 bases between the two ends. CDR1 is MGHRA and CDR2 is YSYEKL in the germline V gene. CDR3: CASSQATVAGYEQFL. The CDR3 DNA reads as TGCGCCAGCAGCCAAGCTACGGTTGCCGGGTATGAGCAGTTCTTA.

Concerning this clonotype: The CDR3 end shows no conserved phenylalanine or tryptophan, and so a read error is likely. The DNA is left out, because the CDR3 cannot be placed on it with certainty; the CDR3 is given as TCRdb lists it. The CDR3 loop is CASSPGADLYSERFL. V gene TRBV11-2 combines with J gene TRBJ2-1; TRBD1 is the table's D call, not checked against the DNA. CDR1 SGHAT and CDR2 FQNNGV come from the germline V gene. Both ends counted, the CDR3 spans 15 residues.

The table lists this clonotype with many counts. The rearrangement joins TRBV6-5 to TRBJ2-6; D is possibly TRBD1 (6 bases). V lost 5 bases, J lost 4 bases, and 18 bases lay in between. The CDR3 spans 17 residues. CDR1 and CDR2 from the germline V gene are MNHEY and SVGAGI. In DNA, the CDR3 is TGTGCCAGCAGTCCCTGGGCAGGGGCTTCGGGGGCCAACGTCCTGACTTTC. Its translation is CASSPWAGASGANVLTF.

On this clonotype itself: One end of the junction varies from germline; a read error may be responsible. This chain joins TRBV7-9 and TRBJ2-7; no firm D call. The CDR3 sequence is 14 residues long. Germline CDR1 reads SEHNR; CDR2 reads FQNEAQ (reference sequence). This CDR3 reads CANSLVARSYEQYF. CDR3 in DNA: TGTGCCAACAGCTTAGTTGCCCGCTCCTACGAGCAGTACTTC.

This clonotype was detected ten times or more. The V gene is TRBV29-1, the J gene TRBJ2-3; a weak D match, TRBD1 (5 bases). From germline, CDR1 is SQVTM and CDR2 ANQGSEA. The ends were cut back, 7 bases at V and 3 bases at J, with 14 bases in the middle. The CDR3 runs to 13 residues. CDR3 bases: TGCAGCGCCATTTCGGCAGGGACAGATACGCAGTATTTT. Translating it yields CSAISAGTDTQYF.

The chain carries TRBV11-2 and TRBJ2-7; TRBD2 matches at 8 bases. V lost 1 base, J lost 10 bases, and 15 bases stayed unmatched. The CDR3 runs to 16 residues. Germline assignment: CDR1 SGHAT and CDR2 FQNNGV. CDR3 amino acids: CASSLALTGGPSEQYF. The CDR3 nucleotides are TGTGCCAGCAGCTTAGCTCTAACGGGAGGGCCCTCCGAACAGTACTTC.

Note on this clonotype: With a much larger clone just one base away, this may be a read error. The chain has TRBV28 and TRBJ2-7, with TRBD1 matching 9 bases. The length of the CDR3 is 15 residues. Per the germline V gene, CDR1 is MDHEN and CDR2 is SYDVKM. The DNA of the CDR3 is TGTGCCAGCAGTTTGGGGGGACAGGGCTCCTCCGAGCGGTACTTC. Its translation: CASSLGGQGSSERYF.

Comments on this clonotype: One junction end disagrees with the germline gene, perhaps due to a read error. The chain couples TRBV11-2 to TRBJ2-3; D might be TRBD1 (6 bases). The V gene's germline CDR1 is SGHAT and CDR2 FQNNGV. The CDR3 has 14 amino acids. As DNA, the CDR3 is TGTGCCAGCGCCCAGACAGGACTCACAGATACGCACTACTTT. Protein product: CASAQTGLTDTHYF.